Following are 8 T cell receptor beta chains from one sample sequenced in a study of T cells after yellow fever vaccination. One entry per CDR3 protein, called by TCRdb with MiXCR from the 5' RACE reads. The sample includes under 150,000 distinct CDR3 sequences, 7% to 9% of them seen just once. This material consisted of CD4+ T cells sorted from PBMCs, taken 5 days after the yellow fever booster vaccination. These receptors were obtained from a man aged 30 to 39 who received the YFV17D yellow fever vaccine.

This clonotype was seen ten or more times. This chain links TRBV4-3 with TRBJ2-2, with D possibly TRBD2 on 7 matching bases. Germline CDR1 is LGHNA and CDR2 is YSLEER. Between the trimmed V and J ends, which lost 3 bases and 5 bases, there was a span of 13 bases. The CDR3 is 15 amino acids. The CDR3 bases are TGCGCCAGCAGCCAGGGAGGGGGTCGAACCGGGGAGCTGTTTTTT. Its translation: CASSQGGGRTGELFF.

Many counts were recorded for this clonotype. The chain uses TRBV20-1 and TRBJ2-1; D possibly matches TRBD1 or TRBD2 (5 bases each). The CDR3 has 13 residues. The ends were cut back, 6 bases at V and 7 bases at J, with 16 bases in the middle. The germline V gene has CDR1 DFQATT and CDR2 SNEGSKA (reference sequence). The CDR3 sequence: CSAPRGQLNEQFF. The CDR3 bases are TGCAGTGCACCGAGGGGTCAGTTAAATGAGCAGTTCTTC.

This clonotype was seen at least ten times. The chain combines TRBV28 with TRBJ2-7; D gene unclear. Germline CDR1 and CDR2: MDHEN and SYDVKM. The CDR3 length is 12 residues. V dropped 8 bases and J dropped 0 bases, with 8 bases sitting between them. CDR3 nucleotides: TGTGCCAGCGCCTTTAGCTCCTACGAGCAGTACTTC. Amino acid sequence: CASAFSSYEQYF. Combining the CDR3 with reference TRBV28 and TRBJ2-7 gives the whole variable domain DVKVTQSSRYLVKRTGEKVFLECVQDMDHENMFWYRQDPGLGLRLIYFSYDVKMKEKGDIPEGYSVSREKKERFSLILESASTNQTSMYLCASAFSSYEQYFGPGTRLTVT.

The chain is built from TRBV10-2 and TRBJ1-3; maybe TRBD1 (5 bases). CDR1 and CDR2 (germline): WSHSY, SAAADI. The V end was cut by 6 bases, the J end by 0 bases, with 12 bases between. CDR3 length: 15 residues. CDR3 sequence reads: CASSTGPSSGNTIYF. In nucleotides, the CDR3 is TGCGCCAGCAGCACGGGACCGAGCTCTGGAAACACCATATATTTT.

CDR3 coding DNA: TGCAGTGCTACAGCCCCTCGGCGTGGAAACACCATATATTTT. This gives the protein CSATAPRRGNTIYF. The rearrangement joins TRBV20-1 to TRBJ1-3; the D is unclear. The CDR3 is made up of 14 amino acids. V shed 4 bases and J shed 3 bases, with 13 bases lying between them. Germline V lookup: CDR1 DFQATT, CDR2 SNEGSKA (reference sequence).

This clonotype was seen at least ten times. This rearrangement joins TRBV27 to TRBJ1-1, with D unclear. Germline V gene lookup returns CDR1 MNHEY and CDR2 SMNVEV (reference sequence). The ends were cut back, 6 bases at V and 1 base at J, with 12 bases in the middle. The CDR3 is made up of 14 amino acids. The CDR3 loop reads CASSQRRENTEAFF. Here the CDR3 DNA reads TGTGCCAGCAGCCAACGAAGGGAGAACACTGAAGCTTTCTTT.

As to this clonotype: A single base separates this from a much larger clone, so it may be a read error. The chain couples TRBV7-2 to TRBJ2-1, with D possibly matching TRBD2 (5 bases). The V and J ends lost 5 bases and 10 bases respectively, with 18 bases between them. In germline, CDR1 is SGHTA, CDR2 FQGNSA. CDR3 length equals 14 residues. CDR3 sequence (DNA): TGTGCCAGCAGCATAGATCTGGGTCGAGGGGAGCAGTTCTTC. Its protein product is CASSIDLGRGEQFF.

This clonotype was observed many times. The rearrangement joins TRBV4-3 to TRBJ2-3, with no clear D. Germline lookup yields CDR1 LGHNA and CDR2 YSLEER. This CDR3 is 10 amino acids long. V dropped 8 bases and J dropped 6 bases, with 6 bases sitting between them. The DNA of the CDR3 is TGCGCCAGCCCGCAGGATACGCAGTATTTT. Translation gives CASPQDTQYF.